What follows is one TCR beta chain and its context. These data are taken from a study of control samples from healthy donors and cancer patients. Assay: immunoSEQ multiplex PCR; the TCRdb copy retains only in-frame clones and omits some. The sample records about 130,000 clones, around 90% being singletons. V gave up 1 base and J gave up 6 bases, with 9 bases separating them. CDR1 SEHNR and CDR2 FQNEAQ come from the germline V gene (reference sequence). The CDR3 length is 14 residues. The sequence derives from a man between 18 and 35 years old in good health. The sample taken for sequencing was blood. The V and J genes are TRBV7-9 and TRBJ2-2; unclear D gene. The CDR3 loop is CASSLVALAGELFF. The CDR3 DNA sequence: TGTGCCAGCAGCTTAGTGGCGCTAGCCGGGGAGCTGTTTTTT.